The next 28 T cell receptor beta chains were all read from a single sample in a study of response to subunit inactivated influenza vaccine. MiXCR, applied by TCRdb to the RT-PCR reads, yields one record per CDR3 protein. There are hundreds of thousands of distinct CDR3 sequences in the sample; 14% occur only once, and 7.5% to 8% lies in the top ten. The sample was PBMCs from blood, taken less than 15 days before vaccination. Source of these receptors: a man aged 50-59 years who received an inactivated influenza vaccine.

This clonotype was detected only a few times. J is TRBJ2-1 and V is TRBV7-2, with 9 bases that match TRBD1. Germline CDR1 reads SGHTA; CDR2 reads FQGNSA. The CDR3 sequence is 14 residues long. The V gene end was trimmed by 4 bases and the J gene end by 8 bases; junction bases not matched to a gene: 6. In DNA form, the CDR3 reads TGTGCCAGCAGCTCGGGACAGGGAATCTATGAGCAGTTCTTC. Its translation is CASSSGQGIYEQFF.

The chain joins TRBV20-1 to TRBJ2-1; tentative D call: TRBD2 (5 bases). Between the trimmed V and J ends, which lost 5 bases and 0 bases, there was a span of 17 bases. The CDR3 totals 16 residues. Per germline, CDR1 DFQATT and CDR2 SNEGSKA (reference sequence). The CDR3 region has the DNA TGCAGTGCTGGAACCCCTAGCCCGAGCTCCTACAATGAGCAGTTCTTC. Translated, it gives CSAGTPSPSSYNEQFF.

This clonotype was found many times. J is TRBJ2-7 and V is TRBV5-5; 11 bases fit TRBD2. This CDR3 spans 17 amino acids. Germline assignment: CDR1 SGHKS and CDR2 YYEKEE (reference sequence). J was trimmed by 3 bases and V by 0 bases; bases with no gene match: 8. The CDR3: CASSLGPTSGRFYEQYF. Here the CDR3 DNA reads TGTGCCAGCAGCTTGGGCCCTACTAGCGGGAGATTCTACGAGCAGTACTTC.

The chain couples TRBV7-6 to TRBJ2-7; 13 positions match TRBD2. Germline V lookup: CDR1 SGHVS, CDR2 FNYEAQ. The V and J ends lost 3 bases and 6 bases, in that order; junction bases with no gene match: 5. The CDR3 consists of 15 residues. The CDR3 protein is CASSFGTSGETEQYF. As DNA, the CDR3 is TGTGCCAGCAGCTTCGGGACTAGCGGGGAGACCGAGCAGTACTTC.

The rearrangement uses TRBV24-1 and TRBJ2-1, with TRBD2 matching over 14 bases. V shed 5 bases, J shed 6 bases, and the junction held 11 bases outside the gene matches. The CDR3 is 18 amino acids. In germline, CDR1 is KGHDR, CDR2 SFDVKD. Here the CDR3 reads CATSGAPGTSGRGNEQFF. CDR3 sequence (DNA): TGTGCCACCAGTGGTGCACCTGGGACTAGCGGGAGAGGCAATGAGCAGTTCTTC.

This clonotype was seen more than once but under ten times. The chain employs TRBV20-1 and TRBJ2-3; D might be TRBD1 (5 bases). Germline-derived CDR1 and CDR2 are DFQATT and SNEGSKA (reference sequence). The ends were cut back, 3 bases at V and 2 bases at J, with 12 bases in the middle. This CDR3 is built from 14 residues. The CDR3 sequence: CSARKGPLTDTQYF. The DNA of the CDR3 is TGCAGTGCTAGGAAGGGGCCCCTCACAGATACGCAGTATTTT.

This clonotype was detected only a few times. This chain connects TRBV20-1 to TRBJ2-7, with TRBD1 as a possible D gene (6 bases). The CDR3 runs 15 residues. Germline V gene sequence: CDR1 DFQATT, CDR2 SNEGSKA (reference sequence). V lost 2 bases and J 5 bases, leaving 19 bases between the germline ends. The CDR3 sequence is CSARHPPPTGNEQYF. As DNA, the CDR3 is TGCAGTGCTAGACACCCCCCCCCCACAGGGAACGAGCAGTACTTC.

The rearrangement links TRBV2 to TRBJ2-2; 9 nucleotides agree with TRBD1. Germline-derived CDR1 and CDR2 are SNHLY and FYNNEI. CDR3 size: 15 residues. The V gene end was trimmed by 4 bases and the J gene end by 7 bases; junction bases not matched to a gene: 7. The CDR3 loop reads CASSALGQGNGELFF. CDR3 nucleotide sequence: TGTGCCAGCAGTGCCTTGGGACAGGGTAACGGGGAGCTGTTTTTT.

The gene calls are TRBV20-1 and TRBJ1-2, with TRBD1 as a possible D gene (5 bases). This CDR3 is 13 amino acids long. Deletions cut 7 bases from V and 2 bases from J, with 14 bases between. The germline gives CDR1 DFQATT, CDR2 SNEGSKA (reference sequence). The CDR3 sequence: CSVGGERNYGYTF. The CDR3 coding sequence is TGCAGTGTAGGAGGGGAACGGAACTATGGCTACACCTTC.

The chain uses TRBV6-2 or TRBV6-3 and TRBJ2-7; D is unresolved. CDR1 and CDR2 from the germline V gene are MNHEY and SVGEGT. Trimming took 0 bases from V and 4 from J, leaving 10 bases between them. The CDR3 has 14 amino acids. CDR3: CASSYSYGQYEQYF. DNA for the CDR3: TGTGCCAGCAGTTACTCGTACGGCCAGTACGAGCAGTACTTC.

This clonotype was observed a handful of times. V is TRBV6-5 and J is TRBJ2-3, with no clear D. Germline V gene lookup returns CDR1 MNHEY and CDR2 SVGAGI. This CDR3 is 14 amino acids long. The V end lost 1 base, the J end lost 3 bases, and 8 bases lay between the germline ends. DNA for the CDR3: TGTGCCAGCAGTTACTTTCAGGATACAGATACGCAGTATTTT. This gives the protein CASSYFQDTDTQYF.

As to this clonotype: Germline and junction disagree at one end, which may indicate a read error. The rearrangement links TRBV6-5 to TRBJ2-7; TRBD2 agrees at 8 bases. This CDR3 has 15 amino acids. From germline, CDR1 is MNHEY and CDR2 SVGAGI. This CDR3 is CASSYDGRGNYDQYF. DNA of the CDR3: TGTGCCAGCAGTTACGACGGGAGGGGAAACTACGACCAGTACTTC.

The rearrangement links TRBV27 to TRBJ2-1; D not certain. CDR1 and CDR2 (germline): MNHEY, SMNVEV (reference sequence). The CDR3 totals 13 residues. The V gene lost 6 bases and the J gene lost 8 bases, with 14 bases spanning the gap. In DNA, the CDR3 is TGTGCCAGCAGCTATTTGGGCAGCCATGAGCAGTTCTTC. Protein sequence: CASSYLGSHEQFF.

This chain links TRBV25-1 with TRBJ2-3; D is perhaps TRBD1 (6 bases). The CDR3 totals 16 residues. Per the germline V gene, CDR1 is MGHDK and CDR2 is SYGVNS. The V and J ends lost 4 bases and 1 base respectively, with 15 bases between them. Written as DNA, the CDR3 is TGTGCCAGCAGTGTACTCGCAGCAGGGGGCACAGATACGCAGTATTTT. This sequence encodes CASSVLAAGGTDTQYF. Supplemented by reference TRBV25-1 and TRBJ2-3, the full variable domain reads EADIYQTPRYLVIGTGKKITLECSQTMGHDKMYWYQQDPGMELHLIHYSYGVNSTEKGDLSSESTVSRIRTEHFPLTLESARPSHTSQYLCASSVLAAGGTDTQYFGPGTRLTVL.

The CDR3 DNA is TGCAGTGCTAGCGGGACTAGCGTCGATGAGCAGTTCTTC. This codes for CSASGTSVDEQFF. This chain uses TRBV20-1 with TRBJ2-1; 10 nucleotides match TRBD2. In germline, CDR1 is DFQATT, CDR2 SNEGSKA (reference sequence). The CDR3 has 13 residues. The trim removed 3 bases at V and 8 bases at J, leaving 4 bases unmatched.

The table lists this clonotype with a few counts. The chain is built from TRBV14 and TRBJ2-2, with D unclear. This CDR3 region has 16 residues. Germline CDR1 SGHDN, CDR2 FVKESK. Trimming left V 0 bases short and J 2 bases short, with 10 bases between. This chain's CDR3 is CASSQERVFNTGELFF. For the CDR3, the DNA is TGTGCCAGCAGCCAAGAAAGGGTGTTTAACACCGGGGAGCTGTTTTTT. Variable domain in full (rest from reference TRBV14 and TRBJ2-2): EAGVTQFPSHSVIEKGQTVTLRCDPISGHDNLYWYRRVMGKEIKFLLHFVKESKQDESGMPNNRFLAERTGGTYSTLKVQPAELEDSGVYFCASSQERVFNTGELFFGEGSRLTVL.

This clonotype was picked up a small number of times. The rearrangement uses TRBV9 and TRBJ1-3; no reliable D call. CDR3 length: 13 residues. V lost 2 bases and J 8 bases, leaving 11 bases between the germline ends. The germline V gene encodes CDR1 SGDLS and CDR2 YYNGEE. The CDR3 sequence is CASSVMIRDTIYF. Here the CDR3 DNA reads TGTGCCAGCAGCGTGATGATCCGGGACACCATATATTTT.

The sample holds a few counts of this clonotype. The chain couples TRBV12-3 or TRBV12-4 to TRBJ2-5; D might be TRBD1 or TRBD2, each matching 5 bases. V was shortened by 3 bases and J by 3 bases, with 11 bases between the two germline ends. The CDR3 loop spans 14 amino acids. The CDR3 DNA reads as TGTGCCAGCAGTTTGGGGGTTTTGGAAGAGACCCAGTACTTC. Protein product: CASSLGVLEETQYF.

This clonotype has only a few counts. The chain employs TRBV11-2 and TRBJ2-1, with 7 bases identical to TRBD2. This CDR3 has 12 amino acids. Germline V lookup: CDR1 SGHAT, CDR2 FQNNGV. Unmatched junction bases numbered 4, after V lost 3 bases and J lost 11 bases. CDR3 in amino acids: CASSFAGDKQFF. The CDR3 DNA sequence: TGTGCCAGCAGCTTTGCGGGAGATAAGCAGTTCTTC.

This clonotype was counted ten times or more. CDR3 sequence reads: CASSSRRLRTDTQYF. DNA of the CDR3: TGTGCCAGCAGCTCCCGGAGGCTGCGCACAGATACGCAGTATTTT. This chain links TRBV7-2 with TRBJ2-3; D is possibly TRBD2 (5 bases). Per germline, CDR1 SGHTA and CDR2 FQGNSA. V shed 4 bases and J shed 1 base, with 12 bases lying between them. The CDR3 spans 15 residues.

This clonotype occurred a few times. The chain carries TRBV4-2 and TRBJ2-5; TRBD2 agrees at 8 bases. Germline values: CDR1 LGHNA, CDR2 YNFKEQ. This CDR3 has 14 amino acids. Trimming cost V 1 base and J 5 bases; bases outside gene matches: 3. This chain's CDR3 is CASSQVSGSETQYF. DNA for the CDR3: TGTGCCAGCAGCCAAGTGAGCGGGAGTGAGACCCAGTACTTC.

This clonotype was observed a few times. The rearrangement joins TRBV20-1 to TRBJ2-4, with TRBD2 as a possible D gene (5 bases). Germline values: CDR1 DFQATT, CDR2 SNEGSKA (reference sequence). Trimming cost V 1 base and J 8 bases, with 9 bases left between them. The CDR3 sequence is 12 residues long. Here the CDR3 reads CSARVSGDIQYF. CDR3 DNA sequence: TGCAGTGCTAGAGTGTCCGGGGACATTCAGTACTTC.

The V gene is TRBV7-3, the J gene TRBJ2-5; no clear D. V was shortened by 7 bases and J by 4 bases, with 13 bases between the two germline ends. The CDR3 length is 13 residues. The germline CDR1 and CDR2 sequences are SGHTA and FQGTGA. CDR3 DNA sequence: TGTGCCAGCAACCTGGGCTTTTCAGAGACCCAGTACTTC. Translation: CASNLGFSETQYF.

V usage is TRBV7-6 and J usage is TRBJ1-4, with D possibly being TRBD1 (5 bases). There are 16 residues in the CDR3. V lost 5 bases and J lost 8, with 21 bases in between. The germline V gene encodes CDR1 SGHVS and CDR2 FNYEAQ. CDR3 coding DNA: TGTGCCAGCAGCCGAAGTCGGGACGAGTTTGACGAAAAACTGTTTTTT. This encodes CASSRSRDEFDEKLFF.

The CDR3 region has the DNA TGCGCCAGCAGCCAAGCGGGACAGGGGAAGGACACCATATATTTT. Amino acids: CASSQAGQGKDTIYF. The J gene is TRBJ1-3, the V gene TRBV4-3, with TRBD1 matching 10 bases. Germline values: CDR1 LGHNA, CDR2 YSLEER. The CDR3 length is 15 residues. Trimming at V came to 1 base and at J to 8 bases, leaving 5 bases not matched to a gene.

CDR3 in DNA: TGTGCCAGCAGCTTAGGGACAGGGCACATTCAGTACTTC. Encoded protein: CASSLGTGHIQYF. This chain connects TRBV7-8 to TRBJ2-4; TRBD1 matches 8 bases. The V gene's germline CDR1 is SGHVS and CDR2 FQNEAQ. Losses at the gene ends were 1 base for V and 8 bases for J; bases not matched to a gene: 1. The CDR3 covers 13 residues. Based on the CDR3 plus reference TRBV7-8 and TRBJ2-4, the full variable domain is GAGVSQSPRYKVAKRGQDVALRCDPISGHVSLFWYQQALGQGPEFLTYFQNEAQLDKSGLPSDRFFAERPEGSVSTLKIQRTQQEDSAVYLCASSLGTGHIQYFGAGTRLSVL.

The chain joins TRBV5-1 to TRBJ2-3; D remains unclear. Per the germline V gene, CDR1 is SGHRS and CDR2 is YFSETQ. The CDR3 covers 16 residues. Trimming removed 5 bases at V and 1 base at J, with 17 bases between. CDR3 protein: CASSPDGRRGTDTQYF. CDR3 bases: TGCGCCAGCAGTCCTGACGGCCGCCGAGGCACAGATACGCAGTATTTT. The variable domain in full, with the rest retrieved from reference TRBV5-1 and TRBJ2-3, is KAGVTQTPRYLIKTRGQQVTLSCSPISGHRSVSWYQQTPGQGLQFLFEYFSETQRNKGNFPGRFSGRQFSNSRSEMNVSTLELGDSALYLCASSPDGRRGTDTQYFGPGTRLTVL.

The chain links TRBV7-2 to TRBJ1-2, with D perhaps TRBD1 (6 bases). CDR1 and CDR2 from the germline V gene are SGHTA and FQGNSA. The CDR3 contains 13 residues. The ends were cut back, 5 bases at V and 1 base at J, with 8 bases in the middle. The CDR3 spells CASSGGLNYGYTF. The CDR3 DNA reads TGTGCCAGCAGCGGGGGCCTTAACTATGGCTACACCTTC.